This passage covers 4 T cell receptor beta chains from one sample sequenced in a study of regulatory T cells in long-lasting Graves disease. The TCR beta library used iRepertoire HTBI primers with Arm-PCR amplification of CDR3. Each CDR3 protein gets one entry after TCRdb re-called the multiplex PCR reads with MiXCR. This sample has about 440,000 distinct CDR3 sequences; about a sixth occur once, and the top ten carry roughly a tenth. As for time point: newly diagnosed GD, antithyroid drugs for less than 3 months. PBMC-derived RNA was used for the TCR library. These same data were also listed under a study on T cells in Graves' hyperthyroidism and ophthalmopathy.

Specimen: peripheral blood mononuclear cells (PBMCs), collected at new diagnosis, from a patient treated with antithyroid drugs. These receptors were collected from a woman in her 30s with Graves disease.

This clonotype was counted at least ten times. Written as DNA, the CDR3 is TGTGCCAGCAGCCAGCGACAGGGTCCCTATGGCTACACCTTC. This encodes CASSQRQGPYGYTF. V usage is TRBV11-2 and J usage is TRBJ1-2; 7 nucleotides agree with TRBD1. This CDR3 contains 14 residues. Germline CDR1 is SGHAT and CDR2 is FQNNGV. The V segment lost 5 bases and the J segment 4 bases; nucleotides outside the gene matches: 7.

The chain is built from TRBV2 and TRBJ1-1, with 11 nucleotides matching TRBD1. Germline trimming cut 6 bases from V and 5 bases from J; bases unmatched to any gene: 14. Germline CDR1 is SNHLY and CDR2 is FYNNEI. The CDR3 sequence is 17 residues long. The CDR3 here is CASSWTGGRPGWTEAFF. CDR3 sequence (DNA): TGTGCCAGCAGCTGGACAGGGGGCAGGCCCGGATGGACTGAAGCTTTCTTT.

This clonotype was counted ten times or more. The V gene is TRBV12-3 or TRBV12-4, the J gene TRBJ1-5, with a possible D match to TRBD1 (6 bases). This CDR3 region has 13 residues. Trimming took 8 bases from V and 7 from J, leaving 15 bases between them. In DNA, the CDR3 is TGTGCCAGCCGGGCAGGGGCAGGGCAGCCCCAGCATTTT. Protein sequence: CASRAGAGQPQHF.

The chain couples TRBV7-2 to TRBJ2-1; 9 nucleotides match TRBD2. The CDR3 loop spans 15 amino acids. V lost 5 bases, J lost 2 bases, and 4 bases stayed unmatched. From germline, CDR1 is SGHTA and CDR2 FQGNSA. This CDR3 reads CASSGRLAAYNEQFF. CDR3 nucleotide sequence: TGTGCCAGCAGCGGCCGACTAGCGGCCTACAATGAGCAGTTCTTC.